The entry that follows covers one T cell receptor (beta chain) sequence. This record comes from a study of monozygotic twins with inflammatory bowel disease. Template switching incorporated UMIs with a 6-nucleotide sample barcode. Each CDR3 protein gets one entry in TCRdb, which reprocessed the 5' RACE reads and gives no DNA. In all, the sample yields 330,000 or so distinct CDR3 sequences. This clonotype originated in a human donor with ulcerative colitis or Crohn's disease, or a healthy co-twin of an affected twin (not recorded which). The sample taken for sequencing was blood.

This CDR3 reads CGASPIQGANSPLHF. The chain combines TRBV20-1 with TRBJ1-6; the D call of TRBD1 rests on TCRdb alone, since no DNA is present to check it. The CDR3 extends over 15 amino acids. Germline V gene sequence: CDR1 DFQATT, CDR2 SNEGSKA (reference sequence).